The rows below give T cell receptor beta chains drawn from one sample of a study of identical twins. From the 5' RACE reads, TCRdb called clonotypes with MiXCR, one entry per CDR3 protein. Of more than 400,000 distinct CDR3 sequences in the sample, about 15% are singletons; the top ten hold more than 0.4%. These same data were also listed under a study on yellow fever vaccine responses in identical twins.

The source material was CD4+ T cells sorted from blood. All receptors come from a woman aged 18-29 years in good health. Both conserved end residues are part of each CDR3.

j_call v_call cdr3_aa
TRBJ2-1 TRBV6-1 CASSDWGYNEQFF
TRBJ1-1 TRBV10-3 CAISESSGVISEAFF
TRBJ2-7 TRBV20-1 CSASASGSYHEQYF
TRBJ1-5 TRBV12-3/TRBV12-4 CASSSQGLQPQHF
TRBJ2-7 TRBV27 CASRGGGTSGTYEQYF
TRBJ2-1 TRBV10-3 CAISESSGNYNEQFF
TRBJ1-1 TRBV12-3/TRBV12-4 CASRGTGRTEAFF
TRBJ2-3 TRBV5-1 CASSYYRGSDVTDTQYF
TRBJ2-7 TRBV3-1 CASSRGERYEQYF
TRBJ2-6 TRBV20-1 CSASSTSGANVLTF
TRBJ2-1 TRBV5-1 CASSTGLVWSNEQFF
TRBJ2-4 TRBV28 CATNRELAKNIQYF
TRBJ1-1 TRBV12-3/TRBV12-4 CASSLVPGVRTEAFF
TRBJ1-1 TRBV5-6 CASSSRRGQITEAFF
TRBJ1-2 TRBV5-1 CASSTDRGLDGYTF
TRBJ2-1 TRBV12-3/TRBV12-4 CASRNPGLEQFF
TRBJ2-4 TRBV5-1 CASSLSQGDIQYF
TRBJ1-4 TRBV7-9 CASSLQTGEDEKLFF
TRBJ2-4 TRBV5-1 CASSLAWGGKNIQYF
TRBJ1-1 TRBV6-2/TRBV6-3 CASSPPPSTGGTEAFF
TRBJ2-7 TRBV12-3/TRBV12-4 CASRPGLAGGGTYEHYF
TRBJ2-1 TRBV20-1 CSARAGNNEQFF
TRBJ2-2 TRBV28 CASRAWTGDTGELFF
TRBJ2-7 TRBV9 CASSVGYRGRSEQYF
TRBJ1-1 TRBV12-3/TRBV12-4 CASSQVLLLNTEAFF
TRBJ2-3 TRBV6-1 CASKRARPDTQYF
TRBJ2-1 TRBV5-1 CASSTPAGGQSSYNEQFF
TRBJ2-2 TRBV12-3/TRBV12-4 CASTPVSGGPGTGELFF
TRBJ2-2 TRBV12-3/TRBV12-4 CASSSVGGTGELFF
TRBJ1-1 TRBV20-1 CSGPLGDPMNTEAFF
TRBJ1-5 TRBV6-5 CASSYSLGADQPQHF
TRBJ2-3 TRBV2 CASGGRQATDTQYF
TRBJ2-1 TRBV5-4 CASSPLRDLEYNEQFF
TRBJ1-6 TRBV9 CASSVEAFNSPLHF
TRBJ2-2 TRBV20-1 CSAIRDGTGELFF
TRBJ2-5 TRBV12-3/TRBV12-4 CASTNRGRWETQYF
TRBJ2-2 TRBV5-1 CASSKGQGTNTGELFF
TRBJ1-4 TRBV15 CATSLTPGTGGEKLFF
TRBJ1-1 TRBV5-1 CASSWGTVTNTEAFF
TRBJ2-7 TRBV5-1 CASSVGPTYEQYF
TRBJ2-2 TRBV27 CASSLSRAQNTGELFF
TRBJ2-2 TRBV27 CASSSSGVNTGELFF
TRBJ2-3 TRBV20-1 CSRLKGDTQYF
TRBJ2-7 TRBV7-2 CASSLQGGEEQYF
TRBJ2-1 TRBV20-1 CSAREGTGGPMRKQFF
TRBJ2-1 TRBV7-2 CASSLGLAGVIGNEQFF
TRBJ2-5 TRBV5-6 CASSLELAGVETQYF
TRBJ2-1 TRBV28 CASIGDRGYNEQFF
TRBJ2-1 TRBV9 CASSPLVGPYNEQFF
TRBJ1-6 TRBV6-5 CASSYSTGDSPLHF